This T cell receptor beta chain is from a study of lymphopenia after photon versus proton radiotherapy. As concerns this clone: Its antigen is currently unknown.

TCRdb's table, derived via immunoSEQ multiplex PCR, lists solely in-frame clones and lacks some. The data show tens of thousands of clones, with around nine tenths seen just once and around 0.82% held by the top ten. V dropped 1 base and J dropped 2 bases, with 15 bases sitting between them. Germline CDR1 reads SGHNT; CDR2 reads YENEEA. This CDR3 comprises 16 residues. General study results and limits: After lymphocyte nadir, photon-treated repertoires showed oligoclonal expansion, especially CD8+ Temra. Under photons, naive T cells and diversity fell while effector/memory populations rose. Authors raise, but do not show, better survival with proton therapy. In patients who died, overall survival fell as post-nadir TCR diversity dropped more.

V and J are TRBV11-3 and TRBJ2-7; the D gene is possibly TRBD1 (6 bases). This specimen consisted of peripheral blood, obtained from a patient treated with photon-based radiotherapy. The receptor was derived from a woman between 45 and 65 years old with cholangiocarcinoma. The CDR3: CASSLAPLGDTYEQYF. CDR3 coding DNA: TGTGCCAGCAGCTTAGCACCTCTCGGGGACACCTACGAGCAGTACTTC.